The TCR beta chain under discussion was sequenced for a study of blood T cell repertoires in COVID-19. Study as a whole: The origin of the acute and convalescent COVID-19 samples was the United States, Italy and Spain. In each case, the material was cDNA or gDNA derived from T cells, B-cell-depleted T cells, or PBMCs.

Authors' methods: Estimation of nucleated cell counts relied on the amplification of reference gene primers. Data came from immunoSEQ multiplex PCR; TCRdb stores just in-frame clones and leaves some out. V, J and clone size are taken as reported in that table, and D and trimming were inferred from the DNA itself. Among around 38,000 clones listed, approximately 90% were seen once. Sequenced: peripheral blood. The receptor was derived from a man aged 55 to 69 with COVID-19, enrolled during active disease.

This CDR3 is CASSYTGSGANVLTF. The CDR3 DNA follows: TGTGCCAGCAGTTACACCGGCTCTGGGGCCAACGTCCTGACTTTC. The chain links TRBV6-5 to TRBJ2-6; no definite D call. The CDR3 spans 15 residues. Germline V gene sequence: CDR1 MNHEY, CDR2 SVGAGI. Between the trimmed V and J ends, which lost 2 bases and 0 bases, there was a span of 5 bases.